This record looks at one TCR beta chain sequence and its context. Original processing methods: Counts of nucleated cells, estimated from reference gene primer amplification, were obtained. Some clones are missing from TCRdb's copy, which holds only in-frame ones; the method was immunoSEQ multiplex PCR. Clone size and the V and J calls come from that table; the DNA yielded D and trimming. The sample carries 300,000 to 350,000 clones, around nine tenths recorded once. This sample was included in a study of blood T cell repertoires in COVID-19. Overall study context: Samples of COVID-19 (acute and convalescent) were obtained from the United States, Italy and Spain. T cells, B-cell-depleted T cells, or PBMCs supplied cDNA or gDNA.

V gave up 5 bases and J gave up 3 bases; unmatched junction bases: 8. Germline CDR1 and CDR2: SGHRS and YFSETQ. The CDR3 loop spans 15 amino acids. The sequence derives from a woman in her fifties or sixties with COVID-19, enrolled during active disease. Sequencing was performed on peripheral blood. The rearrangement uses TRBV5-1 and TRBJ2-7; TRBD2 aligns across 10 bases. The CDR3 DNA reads TGCGCCAGCAGAGAGGCCTCTAGCGGGGGCTACGAGCAGTACTTC. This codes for CASREASSGGYEQYF.